The present T cell receptor (beta chain) was sequenced within a study of T-cell reconstitution after alpha-beta-depleted transplantation in children. V lost 4 bases and J 6 bases, leaving 10 bases between the germline ends. Per germline, CDR1 MNHEY and CDR2 SMNVEV (reference sequence). The CDR3 is made up of 14 amino acids. Preparation of the TCRbeta library involved a method that used unique molecular identifiers. One entry per CDR3 protein results from TCRdb running MiXCR on the PCR reads. The sample lists around 600,000 distinct CDR3 sequences, under 25% occurring once. The TCR was taken from a boy in the first two years of life who had a stem cell transplant for acute myeloid leukemia, so the T cells may come from the graft donor. Specimen: PBMCs, mostly from graft donor cells, collected 360 days after TCRalphabeta/CD19-depleted stem cell transplant. The chain joins TRBV27 to TRBJ1-6; D might be TRBD1 (5 bases). CDR3 coding DNA: TGTGCCAGCAGTTACCTCGGGGGTAATTCACCCCTCCACTTT. This encodes CASSYLGGNSPLHF.